This TCR beta chain was identified during a study of identical twins. Study results and caveats: Abundant beta clonotypes from cord blood bore fewer insertions; memory repertoires lacked this pattern.

TCRdb re-called the 5' RACE reads through MiXCR, storing one row per CDR3 protein. The sample holds 1.5 million to 2 million distinct CDR3 sequences, about 30% seen once. Remarks on this clonotype: Its antigen is not known. Mismatch with germline at one junction end may stem from a read error.

This clonotype originated in a newborn girl in good health. Sequenced: cord blood.

The CDR3 reads CACSYHSVSSYNSPLHF. The CDR3 DNA reads as TGTGCCTGCAGTTATCATTCAGTGAGCTCCTATAATTCACCCCTCCACTTT. The chain employs TRBV6-5 and TRBJ1-6; D not resolved. This CDR3 is built from 17 residues. The V gene's germline CDR1 is MNHEY and CDR2 SVGAGI.